Given below is one T cell receptor beta chain in context. Its antigen is not known. This sample was included in a study of T cells in Graves' hyperthyroidism and ophthalmopathy. The authors obtained PBMCs from roughly 9.7 ml of fresh peripheral blood. Researchers amplified the TCR beta CDR3 regions from RNA transcripts. Using the HTBI primer set, a first-round RT-PCR was run on the TCR CDR3. TCRdb redid the calling of the multiplex PCR reads with MiXCR, one entry per CDR3 protein. The profile shows hundreds of thousands of distinct CDR3 sequences, more than 30% of them singletons. Study-wide results and limits: Ophthalmopathy stood apart from stable hyperthyroidism in a 13 V-J model.

Input material: blood. The sequence was obtained from a man aged 18 to 30 with Graves' hyperthyroidism.

The CDR3 region has the DNA TGTGCCAGCAGTTTGGTAGGGACAGTCTACGAGCAGTACTTC. Translated: CASSLVGTVYEQYF. The V call is TRBV7-9, the J call TRBJ2-7, with 7 bases identical to TRBD1. The CDR3 is 14 residues long. The ends lost 6 bases at V and 3 bases at J; junction bases unmatched: 8. Per the germline V gene, CDR1 is SEHNR and CDR2 is FQNEAQ (reference sequence).